A selection of T cell receptor beta chains follows, all from one sample in a study of post-analysis software for immune sequencing data. TCRdb itself ran the PCR reads through MiXCR, one entry per CDR3 protein. Among approximately 770,000 distinct CDR3 sequences listed, around 42% were seen once. The sample was blood. Receptors were obtained from a girl under 18 with multiple sclerosis. Both conserved end residues are part of each CDR3. A D gene is named only where the DNA matches it firmly. Clone size appears in some rows only: once, few, many, or a class for an expanded clone.

TRBV29-1	TRBJ2-7	.	.	TGCAGCGTTGGTCACGACGGGGAGACCCAGTACTTT	CSVGHDGETQYF
TRBV2	TRBJ2-5	.	.	TGTGCCAGCAACTCCCCGGCCTCCCTGTGGGAGACCCAGTACTTC	CASNSPASLWETQYF
TRBV20-1	TRBJ2-3	.	.	TGCAGTGCTAGATTCATTAGCACAGATACGCAGTATTTT	CSARFISTDTQYF
TRBV7-2	TRBJ1-1	few	TRBD1	TGTGCCAGCAGCTCCAGGGCAGGGGGCCACACTGAAGCTTTCTTT	CASSSRAGGHTEAFF
TRBV20-1	TRBJ1-1	.	.	TGCAGTGCGCCCCCAGCAAACACTGAAGCTTTCTTT	CSAPPANTEAFF
TRBV27	TRBJ1-6	.	.	TGTGCCAGCAGTCAGACGGTGCCCTATAATTCACCCCTCCACTTT	CASSQTVPYNSPLHF
TRBV6-2/TRBV6-3	TRBJ2-7	.	.	TGTGCCAGCAGTTACTCTGGCAGGGGAACCTACGAGCAGTACTTC	CASSYSGRGTYEQYF
TRBV7-9	TRBJ2-5	.	TRBD1	TGTGCCAGCAGCTACCCGGGACAGCAAGAGACCCAGTACTTC	CASSYPGQQETQYF
TRBV5-1	TRBJ1-2	.	TRBD1	TGCGCCAGCAGCCTGGGACAGGGCTCCGGTGATGGCTACACCTTC	CASSLGQGSGDGYTF
TRBV7-8	TRBJ2-4	few	TRBD1	TGTGCCAGCAGCTTGACAGGGGGCGCGAGAAACATTCAGTACTTC	CASSLTGGARNIQYF
TRBV5-1	TRBJ2-5	.	TRBD2	TGCGCCAGCAGCAGGACTAGCGGGAGCGAGACCCAGTACTTC	CASSRTSGSETQYF
TRBV12-3/TRBV12-4	TRBJ2-1	once	TRBD2	TGTGCCAGCAGTCCGCCGTGGACTAGCGGGAGGGCTTCGGATGAGCAGTTCTTC	CASSPPWTSGRASDEQFF
TRBV5-1	TRBJ2-7	few	.	TGCGCCAGCAGCGCGGGACCAAAAACCTCCTACGAGCAGTACTTC	CASSAGPKTSYEQYF
TRBV18	TRBJ2-7	many	TRBD1	TGTGCCAGCAGTCCGACAGGGGGCTCCTACGAGCAGTACTTC	CASSPTGGSYEQYF
TRBV12-3/TRBV12-4	TRBJ2-7	few	TRBD1	TGTGCCAGCAGTTTAATAGGGGGACAGGCGGACGAGCAGTACTTC	CASSLIGGQADEQYF
TRBV12-3/TRBV12-4	TRBJ2-6	few	.	TGTGCCAGCAGCCCGGCGGGGTCTGGGGCCAACGTCCTGACTTTC	CASSPAGSGANVLTF
TRBV11-2	TRBJ2-5	.	.	TGTGCCAGCAGCTCGAGCAGGCTCGGGGAGACCCAGTACTTC	CASSSSRLGETQYF
TRBV20-1	TRBJ2-5	.	TRBD2	TGCAGTTGGGAGGGGACTATGGGTTACAATGAGCAGTACTTC	CSWEGTMGYNEQYF
TRBV29-1	TRBJ1-1	few	.	TGCAGCGGTGGCAGGGAGGGCGCTGAAGCTTTCTTT	CSGGREGAEAFF
TRBV24-1	TRBJ1-5	.	.	TGTGCCACCAGTGATTTCCAGGGAGCCCAGCATTTT	CATSDFQGAQHF
TRBV3-1	TRBJ2-7	.	TRBD1	TGTGCCAGCAGCCAAGGGAGGACAGGGCGCCCCTACGAGCAGTACTTC	CASSQGRTGRPYEQYF
TRBV20-1	TRBJ2-1	.	.	TGCAGTGCTAGCCCCCGGGTAGCGGAGGAGTTCAGGGGGGCCAATGAGCAGTTCTTC	CSASPRVAEEFRGANEQFF
TRBV20-1	TRBJ2-3	few	.	TGCAGTGCTAGGTACGTCGCAGGCGCAGATACGCAGTATTTT	CSARYVAGADTQYF
TRBV27	TRBJ1-5	.	TRBD1	TGTGCCAGTCAGACAGGGTGGAATCAGCCCCAGCATTTT	CASQTGWNQPQHF
TRBV15	TRBJ2-1	few	.	TGTGCCACCAGCAGAGAGAGCTCCTACAATGAGCAGTTCTTC	CATSRESSYNEQFF
TRBV20-1	TRBJ1-5	few	.	TGCAGTGCTCGGGACAAGGGTCAGCCCCAGCATTTT	CSARDKGQPQHF
TRBV9	TRBJ2-7	.	.	TGTGCCAGCAGCGTAGCCCTGGGGGACTCCTACGAGCAGTACTTC	CASSVALGDSYEQYF
TRBV20-1	TRBJ2-3	.	TRBD2	TGCAGTCCCCTAGCGGGAGCGACAGATACGCAGTATTTT	CSPLAGATDTQYF
TRBV20-1	TRBJ2-7	few	.	TGCAGTGCTAGAGATCCCCTAGGGGGACATCTCTACGAGCAGTACTTC	CSARDPLGGHLYEQYF
TRBV10-3	TRBJ2-1	few	TRBD2	TGTGCCATCAGTGTAAGCGGGGAGAGCTCCTACAATGAGCAGTTCTTC	CAISVSGESSYNEQFF
TRBV6-5	TRBJ2-3	.	.	TGTGCCAGCAGTTACTCGAGCGGCCGGAATACGCAGTATTTT	CASSYSSGRNTQYF
TRBV4-1	TRBJ2-4	.	.	TGCGCCAGCAGCCCTGACCGCGTGGGCCCCGACGGGCAGTACTTC	CASSPDRVGPDGQYF
TRBV7-8	TRBJ2-3	few	.	TGTGCCAGCAGCTTAGGAGCGGCCTACACAGATACGCAGTATTTT	CASSLGAAYTDTQYF
TRBV12-3/TRBV12-4	TRBJ1-5	few	TRBD1	TGTGCCAGCAGTTACAGGGGGCAAGGCAATCAGCCCCAGCATTTT	CASSYRGQGNQPQHF
TRBV19	TRBJ1-1	once	.	TGTGCCAGTAGTACCCGCGGAAAGCCGAACACTGAAGCTTTCTTT	CASSTRGKPNTEAFF